The count of the clone carrying this TCR beta chain is one. The antigen is not known. One end of the junction varies from germline; a read error may be responsible. These data originate in a study of blood T cells in healthy people across ages. Study-wide points: One million T cells yielded diversity estimates that were considered underestimates.

Each of the donors had ten milliliters of peripheral blood drawn into EDTA-treated Vacutainer tubes. Each sample yielded at least 6 million isolated PBMCs. Total RNA was isolated from each sample in quantities of at least 6 micrograms. Germline V lookup: CDR1 SGHVS, CDR2 FQNEAQ. CDR3 length: 19 amino acids. Together with a sample-barcoded 5' primer, a J-beta primer mix was included in a second PCR lasting about 6 to 11 cycles. TCRdb processed the 5' RACE reads anew with MiXCR; each CDR3 protein has one entry. The sample yields 600,000 or so distinct CDR3 sequences, roughly 48% seen once. The sequencing input was blood. The chain has TRBV7-8 and TRBJ2-7, with 7 nucleotides matching TRBD2. This TCR came from an older man in good health. The CDR3 is CASSLGRTDPGLPTYGQYF. As DNA, the CDR3 is TGTGCCAGCAGCTTAGGGCGGACTGATCCGGGACTACCAACCTACGGGCAGTACTTC.